These 32 T cell receptor beta chains share one sample of origin, sequenced in a study of T cell changes during pregnancy in multiple sclerosis. Assay: immunoSEQ multiplex PCR; the TCRdb copy retains only in-frame clones and omits some. The data show 45,000 to 55,000 clones, roughly 90% seen once. Here the sequenced sample was CD4+ T cells from peripheral blood mononuclear cells, taken after pregnancy. The receptors come from a female donor in good health, enrolled as a control in a pregnancy study.

This chain links TRBV15 with TRBJ2-5; D perhaps matches TRBD1 (6 bases). Deletions cut 8 bases from V and 3 bases from J, with 19 bases between. In germline, CDR1 is LNHNV, CDR2 YYDKDF (reference sequence). The CDR3 totals 15 residues. CDR3 amino acids: CATSVAGAGEETQYF. For the CDR3, the DNA is TGTGCCACCTCCGTGGCTGGAGCAGGGGAAGAGACCCAGTACTTC.

The chain links TRBV30 to TRBJ1-1; D unclear. The germline gives CDR1 GTSNPN, CDR2 SVGIG (reference sequence). V was cut by 0 bases and J by 1 base, with 12 bases left in between. The CDR3 sequence is 15 residues long. The CDR3 DNA is TGTGCCTGGAGTGTCATTAACAGACAGAACACTGAAGCTTTCTTT. Residues: CAWSVINRQNTEAFF.

The chain is built from TRBV7-2 and TRBJ2-3; 9 bases match TRBD2. V trimming: 6 bases; J trimming: 6 bases; junction bases outside the gene matches: 10. Germline CDR1 reads SGHTA; CDR2 reads FQGNSA. This CDR3 comprises 15 residues. The CDR3 DNA reads as TGTGCCAGCAGACCCGAGCGGGGGGCTCGGGATACGCAGTATTTT. It specifies CASRPERGARDTQYF.

This clone came up once. The chain couples TRBV4-3 to TRBJ1-2, with D tentatively TRBD1 (6 bases). The germline V gene encodes CDR1 LGHNA and CDR2 YSLEER. This CDR3 spans 15 amino acids. V gave up 1 base and J gave up 4 bases, with 13 bases separating them. The DNA of the CDR3 is TGCGCCAGCAGCCAAGGAGGACAGTCGTTCTATGGCTACACCTTC. Translating gives CASSQGGQSFYGYTF.

This chain links TRBV6-1 with TRBJ2-3; TRBD2 matches at 13 bases. The CDR3 is 16 amino acids. The germline CDR1 and CDR2 sequences are MNHNS and SASEGT. V was pared by 4 bases and J by 2 bases, with 3 bases of the junction left unmatched. The chain's CDR3 is CASSGLAGGPTDTQYF. As DNA, the CDR3 is TGTGCCAGCAGTGGACTAGCGGGGGGCCCCACAGATACGCAGTATTTT.

This chain connects TRBV5-1 to TRBJ2-3; 12 bases align to TRBD2. V lost 3 bases, J lost 6 bases, and 2 bases stayed unmatched. This CDR3 region has 14 residues. The germline V gene encodes CDR1 SGHRS and CDR2 YFSETQ. The CDR3, as DNA: TGCGCCAGCAGCTGGACTAGCGGGGAGGATACGCAGTATTTT. It yields the protein CASSWTSGEDTQYF.

The J gene is TRBJ2-3, the V gene TRBV5-4; 9 nucleotides line up with TRBD2. From germline, CDR1 is SGHNT and CDR2 YYREEE (reference sequence). This CDR3 has 15 residues. Trimming at V came to 4 bases and at J to 5 bases, leaving 8 bases not matched to a gene. The DNA for the CDR3 is TGTGCCAGCAGCCGAGCGGGGGGCCGGGGAGATACGCAGTATTTT. Protein product: CASSRAGGRGDTQYF.

This clone was seen a few times. The chain employs TRBV7-2 and TRBJ2-5; 7 bases match TRBD1. V lost 5 bases, J lost 5 bases, and 8 bases stayed unmatched. CDR1 is SGHTA and CDR2 is FQGNSA in the germline V gene. The CDR3 spans 14 residues. Written as DNA, the CDR3 is TGTGCCAGCAGCCCACGGACAGGAGCGGAGACCCAGTACTTC. Translation gives CASSPRTGAETQYF.

This clone was counted once. Other DNA sequences in this sample translate to the same CDR3. The chain uses TRBV15 and TRBJ1-2, with 10 positions matching TRBD1. V shed 1 base, J shed 2 bases, and the junction held 4 bases outside the gene matches. Germline lookup yields CDR1 LNHNV and CDR2 YYDKDF (reference sequence). The CDR3 is made up of 16 amino acids. CDR3 sequence (DNA): TGTGCCACCAGCAGAGCCCCGGGACAGGGGAACTATGGCTACACCTTC. The encoded protein is CATSRAPGQGNYGYTF.

This clone was counted only a few times. The junction departs from germline at one end; a sequencing error may be responsible. Other nucleotide sequences from this sample produce the same CDR3. The V gene is TRBV7-7, the J gene TRBJ2-2, with D possibly TRBD2 on 5 matching bases. CDR1 is SSHAT and CDR2 is FNYEAQ in the germline V gene (reference sequence). This CDR3 spans 13 amino acids. CDR3: CASSLTGTGELFF. The CDR3 bases are TGTGCTAGCAGCTTAACGGGAACCGGGGAGCTGTTTTTT.

The rearrangement links TRBV19 to TRBJ1-5; D not certain. V was shortened by 5 bases and J by 3 bases, with 8 bases between the two germline ends. This CDR3 contains 13 residues. From germline, CDR1 is LNHDA and CDR2 SQIVND (reference sequence). In nucleotides, the CDR3 is TGTGCCAGTAGTGGAGTGAACAATCAGCCCCAGCATTTT. It yields the protein CASSGVNNQPQHF.

The chain combines TRBV5-1 with TRBJ1-4; D remains unclear. V was shortened by 1 base and J by 0 bases, with 7 bases between the two germline ends. The CDR3 has 15 residues. CDR1 and CDR2 (germline): SGHRS, YFSETQ. CDR3 residues: CASSLYRATNEKLFF. The CDR3 DNA is TGCGCCAGCAGCTTGTATAGAGCAACTAATGAAAAACTGTTTTTT.

The rearrangement uses TRBV28 and TRBJ1-5; 10 bases match TRBD1. V dropped 3 bases and J dropped 1; count of bases not matched to a gene: 9. The CDR3 is 18 residues long. CDR1 is MDHEN and CDR2 is SYDVKM in the germline V gene. For the CDR3, the DNA is TGTGCCAGCAGTTTCTATGGATGGGGACAGGGGAGCAATCAGCCCCAGCATTTT. Translated: CASSFYGWGQGSNQPQHF.

The chain combines TRBV9 with TRBJ1-3, with D possibly being TRBD1 (6 bases). The CDR3 has 17 residues. Germline V gene data show CDR1 as SGDLS and CDR2 as YYNGEE. V gave up 3 bases and J gave up 0 bases, with 16 bases separating them. Here the CDR3 DNA reads TGTGCCAGCAGCGCATCAGGGGCCTGGAACTCTGGAAACACCATATATTTT. Protein: CASSASGAWNSGNTIYF.

The V call is TRBV29-1, the J call TRBJ2-1; 13 bases align to TRBD2. The CDR3 spans 12 residues. The V segment lost 7 bases and the J segment 9 bases; nucleotides outside the gene matches: 3. Germline V gene data show CDR1 as SQVTM and CDR2 as ANQGSEA. As DNA, the CDR3 is TGCAGCGCCCGGACTAGCGGGGGTGAGCAGTTCTTC. As protein: CSARTSGGEQFF.

The chain carries TRBV11-3 and TRBJ1-1, with 10 bases fitting TRBD1. CDR3 size: 12 residues. Trimming took 5 bases from V and 11 from J; bases not matched to a gene: 5. The germline gives CDR1 SGHNT, CDR2 YENEEA. CDR3 region: CASSPGTGVAFF. The DNA for the CDR3 is TGTGCCAGCAGCCCCGGGACAGGGGTCGCTTTCTTT.

The chain combines TRBV9 with TRBJ2-7, with 7 bases aligning to TRBD1. With V trimmed by 5 bases and J by 2 bases, 4 bases remained unmatched. The germline V gene encodes CDR1 SGDLS and CDR2 YYNGEE. CDR3 length: 13 residues. In DNA form, the CDR3 reads TGTGCCAGCAGGGTGACAGGGCCCTACGAGCAGTACTTC. Translation gives CASRVTGPYEQYF.

V gene TRBV27 combines with J gene TRBJ2-3; TRBD2 matches 7 bases. Germline trimming cut 4 bases from V and 1 base from J; bases unmatched to any gene: 5. The CDR3 consists of 15 residues. The germline CDR1 and CDR2 sequences are MNHEY and SMNVEV (reference sequence). The CDR3 region is CASSSRGGRTDTQYF. The CDR3 DNA follows: TGTGCCAGCAGTTCCCGCGGGGGACGCACAGATACGCAGTATTTT.

The chain recombines TRBV6-1 with TRBJ2-7; tentatively, D is TRBD2 (5 bases). V lost 11 bases, J lost 3 bases, and 8 bases lay in between. The germline V gene has CDR1 MNHNS and CDR2 SASEGT. The CDR3 has 10 amino acids. The CDR3 DNA reads as TGTGCCCTCGGAGGCTACGAGCAGTACTTC. Translating gives CALGGYEQYF.

The rearrangement joins TRBV5-5 to TRBJ2-2, with D tentatively TRBD1 (5 bases). Trimming took 2 bases from V and 3 from J, leaving 14 bases between them. Germline CDR1 reads SGHKS; CDR2 reads YYEKEE (reference sequence). The CDR3 covers 16 residues. This chain's CDR3 is CASSFKEQGYTGELFF. The CDR3 DNA reads TGTGCCAGCAGCTTTAAAGAGCAGGGATACACCGGGGAGCTGTTTTTT. Filled out from reference TRBV5-5 and TRBJ2-2, the complete variable domain reads DAGVTQSPTHLIKTRGQQVTLRCSPISGHKSVSWYQQVLGQGPQFIFQYYEKEERGRGNFPDRFSARQFPNYSSELNVNALLLGDSALYLCASSFKEQGYTGELFFGEGSRLTVL.

The chain links TRBV28 to TRBJ1-5; 8 nucleotides match TRBD1. The V gene's germline CDR1 is MDHEN and CDR2 SYDVKM. V trimming: 3 bases; J trimming: 5 bases; junction bases outside the gene matches: 21. This CDR3 region has 20 residues. The chain's CDR3 is CASSFVFGTGGVRGDQPQHF. DNA of the CDR3: TGTGCCAGCAGTTTCGTCTTTGGGACAGGAGGGGTTCGGGGGGATCAGCCCCAGCATTTT.

This clone was detected only once. V is TRBV6-6 and J is TRBJ2-3; D is unclear. The CDR3 has 13 residues. The V end lost 2 bases, the J end lost 4 bases, and 7 bases lay between the germline ends. From germline, CDR1 is MNHNY and CDR2 SVGAGI (reference sequence). The CDR3 is CASSYRGADTQYF. Written as DNA, the CDR3 is TGTGCCAGCAGTTACAGAGGAGCAGATACGCAGTATTTT.

V is TRBV18 and J is TRBJ1-1, with D possibly TRBD1 on 6 matching bases. Trimming shortened V by 4 bases and J by 1 base, and 10 bases separated the two germline ends. Germline V gives CDR1 KGHSH, CDR2 LQKENI. This CDR3 is 14 amino acids long. CDR3 protein: CASSRDRKNTEAFF. The CDR3 DNA reads TGTGCCAGCTCACGAGACAGGAAGAACACTGAAGCTTTCTTT.

The rearrangement joins TRBV5-1 to TRBJ2-3; D is ambiguous. Trimming stripped 4 bases from V and 3 bases from J, with 9 bases between. This CDR3 contains 13 residues. In germline, CDR1 is SGHRS, CDR2 YFSETQ. The CDR3 is CASSPPRTDTQYF. In DNA form, the CDR3 reads TGCGCCAGCAGCCCACCCCGGACAGATACGCAGTATTTT.

The V and J genes are TRBV5-6 and TRBJ2-3; 8 bases fit TRBD1. The V segment lost 4 bases and the J segment 5 bases; nucleotides outside the gene matches: 9. Germline values: CDR1 SGHDT, CDR2 YYEEEE. The length of the CDR3 is 15 residues. In DNA, the CDR3 is TGTGCCAGCAGCCCAAGGACAGGGAGGAGAGATACGCAGTATTTT. Amino acids: CASSPRTGRRDTQYF.

This clone was seen just once. V usage is TRBV6-5 and J usage is TRBJ1-1; possibly TRBD1 for D (5 bases). Trimming left V 8 bases short and J 5 bases short, with 9 bases between. This CDR3 comprises 11 residues. The germline V gene encodes CDR1 MNHEY and CDR2 SVGAGI. The CDR3 nucleotides are TGTGCCAGCCTGCGGGGGACTGAAGCTTTCTTT. Translation: CASLRGTEAFF.

The CDR3 here is CASSEFEGAAFF. CDR3 DNA sequence: TGTGCCAGCAGTGAATTTGAGGGGGCAGCTTTCTTT. This chain connects TRBV2 to TRBJ1-1, with TRBD1 matching 7 bases. The CDR3 length is 12 residues. V gave up 2 bases and J gave up 10 bases; unmatched junction bases: 4. Germline lookup yields CDR1 SNHLY and CDR2 FYNNEI.

This chain connects TRBV15 to TRBJ2-5, with 7 bases matching TRBD1. Germline V gene lookup returns CDR1 LNHNV and CDR2 YYDKDF (reference sequence). CDR3 length: 14 amino acids. Germline trimming cut 1 base from V and 2 bases from J; bases unmatched to any gene: 1. The CDR3 DNA reads TGTGCCACCAGCAGAGGACAGGGTCAAGAGACCCAGTACTTC. This gives the protein CATSRGQGQETQYF.

The rearrangement joins TRBV7-2 to TRBJ2-1; the match to TRBD2 covers 16 bases. The J segment lost 8 bases and the V segment lost 1 base, leaving 2 bases of the junction unmatched. This CDR3 is built from 16 residues. Germline V lookup: CDR1 SGHTA, CDR2 FQGNSA. CDR3 protein: CASSLVGTSGGDEQFF. The CDR3 DNA is TGTGCCAGCAGCTTAGTCGGGACTAGCGGGGGGGATGAGCAGTTCTTC.

The V and J genes are TRBV5-5 and TRBJ1-1, with a tentative D call TRBD1 (5 bases). The germline gives CDR1 SGHKS, CDR2 YYEKEE (reference sequence). The CDR3 runs 13 residues. V shed 4 bases and J shed 3 bases, with 10 bases lying between them. In DNA, the CDR3 is TGTGCCAGCAGCCTTGCCAGGGACACTGAAGCTTTCTTT. Translated: CASSLARDTEAFF.

This chain links TRBV29-1 with TRBJ1-3; 7 bases are shared with TRBD1. J lost 0 bases, V lost 7 bases, and 0 bases had no gene match. Germline loops: CDR1 SQVTM, CDR2 ANQGSEA. This CDR3 is 12 amino acids long. CDR3 protein: CSGTGSGNTIYF. Written as DNA, the CDR3 is TGCAGCGGGACAGGCTCTGGAAACACCATATATTTT.

The chain carries TRBV7-2 and TRBJ1-5; D perhaps matches TRBD1 (6 bases). Trimming took 5 bases from V and 7 from J, leaving 12 bases between them. Looked up from germline, CDR1 is SGHTA and CDR2 is FQGNSA. CDR3 length: 13 residues. DNA for the CDR3: TGTGCCAGCAGCCGGACAGTATTCCAGCCCCAGCATTTT. Encoded protein: CASSRTVFQPQHF.